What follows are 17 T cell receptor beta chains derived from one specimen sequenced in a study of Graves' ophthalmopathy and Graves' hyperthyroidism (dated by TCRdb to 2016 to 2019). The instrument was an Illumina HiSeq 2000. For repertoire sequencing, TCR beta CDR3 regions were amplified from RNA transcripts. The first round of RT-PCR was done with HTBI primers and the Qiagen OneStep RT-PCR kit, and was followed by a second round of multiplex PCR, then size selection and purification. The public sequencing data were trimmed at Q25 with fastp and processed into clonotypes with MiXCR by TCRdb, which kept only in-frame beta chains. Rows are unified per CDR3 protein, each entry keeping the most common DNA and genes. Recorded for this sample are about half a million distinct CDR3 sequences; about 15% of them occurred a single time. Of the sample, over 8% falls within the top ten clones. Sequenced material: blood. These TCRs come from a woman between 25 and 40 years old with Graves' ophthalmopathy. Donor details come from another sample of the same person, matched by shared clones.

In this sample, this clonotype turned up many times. The CDR3 spells CASITSGGLTGELFF. The DNA for the CDR3 is TGTGCCAGCATTACTAGCGGGGGACTCACCGGGGAGCTGTTTTTT. The chain couples TRBV11-3 to TRBJ2-2; 11 bases line up with TRBD2. In germline, CDR1 is SGHNT, CDR2 YENEEA. V was clipped by 7 bases and J by 4 bases; unmatched bases: 5. There are 15 residues in the CDR3.

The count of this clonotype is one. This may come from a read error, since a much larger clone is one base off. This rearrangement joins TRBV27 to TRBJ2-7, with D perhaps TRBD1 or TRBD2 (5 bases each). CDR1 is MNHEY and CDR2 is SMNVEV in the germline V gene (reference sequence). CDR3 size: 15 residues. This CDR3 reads CASSLLGTENYEHYF. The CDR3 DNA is TGTGCCAGCAGTTTATTAGGGACGGAAAACTACGAGCATTACTTC.

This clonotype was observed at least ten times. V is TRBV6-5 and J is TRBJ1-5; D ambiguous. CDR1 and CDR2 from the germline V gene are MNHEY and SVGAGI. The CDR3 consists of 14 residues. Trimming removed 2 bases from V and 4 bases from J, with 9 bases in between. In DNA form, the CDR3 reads TGTGCCAGCAGTTACGGATCGGGGAATCAGCCCCAGCATTTT. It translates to CASSYGSGNQPQHF.

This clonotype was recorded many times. The CDR3 spells CASSARDRFEAFF. CDR3 nucleotides: TGTGCCAGCAGCGCCCGGGACAGGTTTGAAGCTTTCTTT. This chain connects TRBV7-2 to TRBJ1-1; 8 positions agree with TRBD1. Germline CDR1 and CDR2: SGHTA and FQGNSA. V was pared by 5 bases and J by 7 bases, with 6 bases of the junction left unmatched. The CDR3 has 13 amino acids.

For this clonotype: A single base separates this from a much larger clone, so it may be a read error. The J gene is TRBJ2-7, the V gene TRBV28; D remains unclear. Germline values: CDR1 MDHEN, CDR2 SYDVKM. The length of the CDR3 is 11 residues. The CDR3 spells CTSSLIDEQYF. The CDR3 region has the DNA TGTACCAGCAGTTTAATAGACGAGCAGTACTTC.

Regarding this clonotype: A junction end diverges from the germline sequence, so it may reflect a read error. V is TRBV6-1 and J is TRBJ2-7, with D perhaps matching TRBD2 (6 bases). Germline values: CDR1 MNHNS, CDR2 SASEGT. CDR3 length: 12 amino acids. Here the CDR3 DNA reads TGTGCCATTTCGGGGATAGCGGATGAGCAGGACTTC. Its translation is CAISGIADEQDF.

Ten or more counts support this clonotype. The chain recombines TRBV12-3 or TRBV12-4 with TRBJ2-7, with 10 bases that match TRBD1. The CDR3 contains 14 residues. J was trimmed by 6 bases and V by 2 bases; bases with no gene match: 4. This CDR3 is CASSLRQGASEQYF. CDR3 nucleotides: TGTGCCAGCAGTTTAAGACAGGGGGCGAGCGAGCAGTACTTC.

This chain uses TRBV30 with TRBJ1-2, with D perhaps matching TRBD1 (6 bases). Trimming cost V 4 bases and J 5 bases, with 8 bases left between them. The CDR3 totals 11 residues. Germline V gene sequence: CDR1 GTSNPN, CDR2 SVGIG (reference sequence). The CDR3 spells CAWNREYGYTF. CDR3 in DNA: TGTGCCTGGAACAGGGAGTATGGCTACACCTTC. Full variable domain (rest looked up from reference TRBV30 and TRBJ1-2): SQTIHQWPATLVQPVGSPLSLECTVEGTSNPNLYWYRQAAGRGLQLLFYSVGIGQISSEVPQNLSASRPQDRQFILSSKKLLLSDSGFYLCAWNREYGYTFGSGTRLTVV.

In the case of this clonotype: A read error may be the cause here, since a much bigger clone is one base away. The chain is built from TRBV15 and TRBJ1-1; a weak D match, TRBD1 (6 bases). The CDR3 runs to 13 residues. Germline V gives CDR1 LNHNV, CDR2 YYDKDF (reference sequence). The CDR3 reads CATSRVRGAESFF. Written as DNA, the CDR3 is TGTGCCACCAGCAGAGTCCGGGGGGCTGAATCTTTCTTT. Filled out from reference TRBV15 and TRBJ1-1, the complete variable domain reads DAMVIQNPRYQVTQFGKPVTLSCSQTLNHNVMYWYQQKSSQAPKLLFHYYDKDFNNEADTPDNFQSRRPNTSFCFLDIRSPGLGDTAMYLCATSRVRGAESFFGQGTRLTVV.

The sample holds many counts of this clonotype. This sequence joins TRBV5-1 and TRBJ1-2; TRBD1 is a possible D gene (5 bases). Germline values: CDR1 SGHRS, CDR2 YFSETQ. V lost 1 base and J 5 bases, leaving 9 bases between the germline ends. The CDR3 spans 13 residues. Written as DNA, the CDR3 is TGCGCCAGCAGCTTGATAGGGGAGTATGGCTACACCTTC. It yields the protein CASSLIGEYGYTF.

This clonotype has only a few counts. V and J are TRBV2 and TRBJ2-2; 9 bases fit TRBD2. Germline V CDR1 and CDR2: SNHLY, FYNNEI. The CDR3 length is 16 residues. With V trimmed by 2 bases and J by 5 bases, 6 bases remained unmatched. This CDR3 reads CASSESLAGLTGELFF. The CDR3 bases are TGTGCCAGCAGTGAATCCCTAGCGGGGTTAACCGGGGAGCTGTTTTTT.

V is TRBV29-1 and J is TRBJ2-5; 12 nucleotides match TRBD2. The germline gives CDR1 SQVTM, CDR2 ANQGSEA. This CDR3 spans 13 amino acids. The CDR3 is CIGLAGTGGSQYF. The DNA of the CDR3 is TGCATCGGACTAGCGGGAACGGGGGGGTCCCAGTACTTC. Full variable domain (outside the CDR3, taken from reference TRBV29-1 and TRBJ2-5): SAVISQKPSRDICQRGTSLTIQCQVDSQVTMMFWYRQQPGQSLTLIATANQGSEATYESGFVIDKFPISRPNLTFSTLTVSNMSPEDSSIYLCIGLAGTGGSQYFGPGTRLLVL.

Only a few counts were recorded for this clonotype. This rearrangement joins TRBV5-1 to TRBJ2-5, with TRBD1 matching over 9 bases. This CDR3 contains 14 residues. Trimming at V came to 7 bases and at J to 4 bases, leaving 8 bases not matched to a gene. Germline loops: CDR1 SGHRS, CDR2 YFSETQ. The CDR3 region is CASRPRTGVETQYF. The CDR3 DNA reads TGCGCCAGCCGTCCAAGGACAGGGGTAGAGACCCAGTACTTC.

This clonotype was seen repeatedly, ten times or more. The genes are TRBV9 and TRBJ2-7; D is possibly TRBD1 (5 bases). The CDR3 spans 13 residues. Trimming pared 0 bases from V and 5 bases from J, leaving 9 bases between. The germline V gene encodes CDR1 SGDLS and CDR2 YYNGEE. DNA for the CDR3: TGTGCCAGCAGCGTAGATGGGGCGAACGAGCAGTACTTC. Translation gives CASSVDGANEQYF.

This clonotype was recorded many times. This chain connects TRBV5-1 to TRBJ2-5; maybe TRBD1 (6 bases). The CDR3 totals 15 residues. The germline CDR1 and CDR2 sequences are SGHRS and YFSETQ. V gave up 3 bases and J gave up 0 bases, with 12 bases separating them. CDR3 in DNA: TGCGCCAGCAGCTCAAATGGACAGTACCAAGAGACCCAGTACTTC. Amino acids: CASSSNGQYQETQYF. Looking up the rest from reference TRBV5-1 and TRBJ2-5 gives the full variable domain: KAGVTQTPRYLIKTRGQQVTLSCSPISGHRSVSWYQQTPGQGLQFLFEYFSETQRNKGNFPGRFSGRQFSNSRSEMNVSTLELGDSALYLCASSSNGQYQETQYFGPGTRLLVL.

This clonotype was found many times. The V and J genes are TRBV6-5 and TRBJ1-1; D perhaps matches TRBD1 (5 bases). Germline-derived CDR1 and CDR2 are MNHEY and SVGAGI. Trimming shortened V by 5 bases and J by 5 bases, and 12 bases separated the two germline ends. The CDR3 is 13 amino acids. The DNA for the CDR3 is TGTGCCAGCAGTCGGAAACCAGGGACTGAAGCTTTCTTT. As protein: CASSRKPGTEAFF.

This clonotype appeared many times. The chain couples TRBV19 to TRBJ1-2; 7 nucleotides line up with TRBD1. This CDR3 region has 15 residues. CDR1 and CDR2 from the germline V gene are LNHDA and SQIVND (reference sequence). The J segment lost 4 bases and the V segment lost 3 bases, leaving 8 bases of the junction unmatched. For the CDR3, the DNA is TGTGCCAGTAGTATCCCCGGGACAGAAAGCTATGGCTACACCTTC. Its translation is CASSIPGTESYGYTF. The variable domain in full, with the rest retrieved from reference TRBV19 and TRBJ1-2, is DGGITQSPKYLFRKEGQNVTLSCEQNLNHDAMYWYRQDPGQGLRLIYYSQIVNDFQKGDIAEGYSVSREKKESFPLTVTSAQKNPTAFYLCASSIPGTESYGYTFGSGTRLTVV.